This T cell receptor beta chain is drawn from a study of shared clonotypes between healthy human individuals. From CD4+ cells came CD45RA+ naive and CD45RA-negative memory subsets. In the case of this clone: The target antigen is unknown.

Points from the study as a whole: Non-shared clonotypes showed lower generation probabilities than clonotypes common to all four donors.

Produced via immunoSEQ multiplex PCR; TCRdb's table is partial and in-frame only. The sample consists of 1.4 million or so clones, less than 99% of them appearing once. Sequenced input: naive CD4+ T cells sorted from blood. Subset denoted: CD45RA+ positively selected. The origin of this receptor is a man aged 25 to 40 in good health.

This chain's CDR3 is CASSPGLAGSWNEQFF. DNA for the CDR3: TGCGCCAGCAGCCCGGGACTAGCGGGATCTTGGAATGAGCAGTTCTTC. V is TRBV5-1 and J is TRBJ2-1; 13 bases align to TRBD2. This CDR3 comprises 16 residues. V dropped 4 bases and J dropped 7; count of bases not matched to a gene: 8. Germline values: CDR1 SGHRS, CDR2 YFSETQ.